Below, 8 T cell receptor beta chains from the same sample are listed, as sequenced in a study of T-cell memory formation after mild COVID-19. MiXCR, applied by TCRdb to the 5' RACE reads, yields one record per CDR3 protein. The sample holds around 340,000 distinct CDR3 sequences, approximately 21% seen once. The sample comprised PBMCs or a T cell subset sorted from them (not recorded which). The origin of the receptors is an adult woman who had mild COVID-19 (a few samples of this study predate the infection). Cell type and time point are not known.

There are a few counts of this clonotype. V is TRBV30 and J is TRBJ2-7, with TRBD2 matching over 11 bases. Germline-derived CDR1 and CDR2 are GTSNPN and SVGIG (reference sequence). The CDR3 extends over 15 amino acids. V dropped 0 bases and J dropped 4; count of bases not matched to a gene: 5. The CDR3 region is CAWSVPGLAVYEQYF. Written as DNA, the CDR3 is TGTGCCTGGAGTGTTCCGGGACTAGCGGTTTACGAGCAGTACTTC.

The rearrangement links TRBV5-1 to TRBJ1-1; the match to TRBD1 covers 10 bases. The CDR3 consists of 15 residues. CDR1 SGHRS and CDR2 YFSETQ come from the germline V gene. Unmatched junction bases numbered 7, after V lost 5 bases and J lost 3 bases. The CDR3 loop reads CASRDPGQGHTEAFF. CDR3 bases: TGCGCCAGCAGGGACCCGGGACAGGGGCACACTGAAGCTTTCTTT. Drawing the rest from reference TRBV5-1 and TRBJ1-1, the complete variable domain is KAGVTQTPRYLIKTRGQQVTLSCSPISGHRSVSWYQQTPGQGLQFLFEYFSETQRNKGNFPGRFSGRQFSNSRSEMNVSTLELGDSALYLCASRDPGQGHTEAFFGQGTRLTVV.

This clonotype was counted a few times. The CDR3 region has the DNA TGCGCCAGCAGCCAGGCTACAGGGGGCGCGGGGGGCTACACCTTC. Protein: CASSQATGGAGGYTF. V usage is TRBV4-1 and J usage is TRBJ1-2, with 9 bases aligning to TRBD1. V shed 3 bases, J shed 8 bases, and the junction held 10 bases outside the gene matches. From germline, CDR1 is MGHRA and CDR2 YSYEKL. The CDR3 spans 15 residues.

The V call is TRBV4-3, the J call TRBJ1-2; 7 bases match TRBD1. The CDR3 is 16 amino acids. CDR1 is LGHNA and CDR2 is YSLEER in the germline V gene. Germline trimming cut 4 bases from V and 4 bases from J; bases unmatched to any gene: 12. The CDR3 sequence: CASSLSGQERAYGYTF. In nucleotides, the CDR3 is TGCGCCAGCAGCCTATCAGGACAGGAGAGGGCCTATGGCTACACCTTC.

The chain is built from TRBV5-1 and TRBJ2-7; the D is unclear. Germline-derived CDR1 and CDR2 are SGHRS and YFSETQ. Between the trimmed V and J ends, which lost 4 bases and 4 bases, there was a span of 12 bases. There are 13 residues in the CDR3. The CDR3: CASSMDQWYEQYF. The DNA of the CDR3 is TGCGCCAGCAGCATGGACCAGTGGTACGAGCAGTACTTC.

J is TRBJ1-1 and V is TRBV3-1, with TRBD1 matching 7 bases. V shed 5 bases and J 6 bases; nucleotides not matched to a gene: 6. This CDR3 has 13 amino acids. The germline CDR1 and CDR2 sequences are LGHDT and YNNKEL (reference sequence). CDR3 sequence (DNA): TGTGCCAGCAGCTTACCCGACAGGGCTGAAGCTTTCTTT. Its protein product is CASSLPDRAEAFF.

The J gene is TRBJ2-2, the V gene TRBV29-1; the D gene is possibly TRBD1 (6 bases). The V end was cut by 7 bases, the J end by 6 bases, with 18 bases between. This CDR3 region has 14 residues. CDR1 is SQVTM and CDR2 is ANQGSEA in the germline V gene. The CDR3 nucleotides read TGCAGCGCTAGGACAGATCTAAACCCCGGGGAGCTGTTTTTT. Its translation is CSARTDLNPGELFF.

CDR3 nucleotide sequence: TGCGCCAGCAGCCAAGTCGATCGGTGGAATGAGCAGTTCTTC. Translated: CASSQVDRWNEQFF. The chain uses TRBV4-1 and TRBJ2-1; no clear D. The germline gives CDR1 MGHRA, CDR2 YSYEKL. The CDR3 loop spans 14 amino acids. V lost 1 base, J lost 7 bases, and 11 bases lay in between.